The TCR beta chain described here comes from a study of T cell responses to AZD1222 COVID-19 vaccine. Study results and caveats: The donor cohort was predominantly white British with a female majority, and clonal diversity may have been underestimated. There were repertoire samples only from the period after the peak T cell response.

Method: immunoSEQ multiplex PCR; TCRdb's copy keeps in-frame clones and lacks some. Here the sample spans around 99,000 clones, about 90% being singletons. Points on this clone: The antigen is undetermined.

Sequenced here: peripheral blood, sampled on day 0 of AZD1222 vaccination. The TCR originated in an adult in good health.

Written as DNA, the CDR3 is TGTGCCAGTATTTTCACAGATACGCAGTATTTT. It codes for CASIFTDTQYF. J is TRBJ2-3 and V is TRBV6-5; D remains ambiguous. The germline V and J ends were trimmed by 9 bases and 2 bases, with 6 bases remaining between them. Germline values: CDR1 MNHEY, CDR2 SVGAGI. The CDR3 is made up of 11 amino acids.